The 14 T cell receptor beta chains given below trace back to one sample, sequenced in a study of cytomegalovirus exposure and HLA in healthy donors. The table came from immunoSEQ multiplex PCR; TCRdb's copy has only in-frame clones and leaves some out. The sample carries fewer than 85,000 clones, 95% to 96% recorded once. The material sequenced was PBMCs. The receptor set was obtained from a woman between 18 and 29 years old in good health and CMV-seronegative.

This clone has a single count. The rearrangement joins TRBV7-9 to TRBJ2-7, with 8 bases lining up with TRBD2. The V gene's germline CDR1 is SEHNR and CDR2 FQNEAQ (reference sequence). The ends lost 5 bases at V and 9 bases at J; junction bases unmatched: 3. The CDR3 consists of 11 residues. The DNA of the CDR3 is TGTGCCAGCAGCCCCGGGGGGGTGCAGTACTTC. As protein: CASSPGGVQYF.

V and J are TRBV18 and TRBJ2-4; possibly TRBD1 for D (5 bases). Germline V gene lookup returns CDR1 KGHSH and CDR2 LQKENI. The CDR3 spans 20 residues. V was trimmed by 0 bases and J by 2 bases, leaving 23 bases between them. CDR3 sequence: CASSPPGPSLGSLSKNIQYF. In DNA, the CDR3 is TGTGCCAGCTCACCACCGGGGCCCAGCCTAGGGTCTTTATCCAAAAACATTCAGTACTTC.

This chain joins TRBV2 and TRBJ2-7; a weak D match, TRBD2 (7 bases). Germline V lookup: CDR1 SNHLY, CDR2 FYNNEI. Between the trimmed V and J ends, which lost 3 bases and 2 bases, there was a span of 11 bases. CDR3 length: 14 residues. In nucleotides, the CDR3 is TGTGCCAGCAGTGATACCGGGGGGCCCTACGAGCAGTACTTC. This encodes CASSDTGGPYEQYF.

The V and J genes are TRBV7-2 and TRBJ2-1; 12 bases are a match to TRBD2. Germline V lookup: CDR1 SGHTA, CDR2 FQGNSA. The CDR3 length is 18 residues. With V trimmed by 5 bases and J by 6 bases, 14 bases remained unmatched. CDR3 sequence (DNA): TGTGCCAGCAGCGGGGCCGGACTAGCGGGAATTCTTTTCAATGAGCAGTTCTTC. It is translated as CASSGAGLAGILFNEQFF.

V gene TRBV7-9 combines with J gene TRBJ2-7, with D tentatively TRBD1 (6 bases). V lost 1 base and J lost 4, with 11 bases in between. Germline CDR1 and CDR2: SEHNR and FQNEAQ (reference sequence). This CDR3 contains 14 residues. CDR3 loop: CASSLGTAKYEQYF. CDR3 bases: TGTGCCAGCAGCTTAGGGACAGCTAAATACGAGCAGTACTTC.

The rearrangement uses TRBV5-1 and TRBJ1-2, with D unclear. The CDR3 has 14 residues. Germline CDR1 and CDR2: SGHRS and YFSETQ. V dropped 0 bases and J dropped 8 bases, with 14 bases sitting between them. CDR3 nucleotides: TGCGCCAGCAGCTTGGAGTCGTGGGCTGAGGGCTACACCTTC. Encoded protein: CASSLESWAEGYTF.

In nucleotides, the CDR3 is TGTGCCTGGAGTGGTGGACATTACTACGAGCAGTACTTC. Its protein is CAWSGGHYYEQYF. The chain carries TRBV30 and TRBJ2-7; possibly TRBD1 for D (5 bases). The CDR3 loop spans 13 amino acids. Trimming cost V 1 base and J 3 bases, with 10 bases left between them. Germline V gene data show CDR1 as GTSNPN and CDR2 as SVGIG (reference sequence).

The chain joins TRBV7-9 to TRBJ1-5; 10 bases map to TRBD1. The CDR3 sequence is 14 residues long. The germline V gene encodes CDR1 SEHNR and CDR2 FQNEAQ (reference sequence). The V and J ends lost 5 bases and 7 bases, in that order; junction bases with no gene match: 5. CDR3 amino acids: CASSADRGGQPQHF. CDR3 nucleotides: TGTGCCAGCAGCGCGGACAGGGGGGGGCAGCCCCAGCATTTT.

The chain carries TRBV2 and TRBJ1-5; a weak D match, TRBD1 (5 bases). The CDR3 has 14 residues. Germline V lookup: CDR1 SNHLY, CDR2 FYNNEI. The V and J ends lost 4 bases and 4 bases respectively, with 11 bases between them. As DNA, the CDR3 is TGTGCCAGCAGTGGGACATTCTTAAATCAGCCCCAGCATTTT. It encodes CASSGTFLNQPQHF.

This chain joins TRBV5-8 and TRBJ2-3; a weak D match, TRBD1 (5 bases). The germline CDR1 and CDR2 sequences are SGHTS and YDEGEE. This CDR3 contains 18 residues. Trimming removed 6 bases at V and 0 bases at J, with 23 bases between. The CDR3: CASNLPSGNAASTDTQYF. CDR3 sequence (DNA): TGTGCCAGCAACCTTCCATCAGGGAACGCAGCTAGCACAGATACGCAGTATTTT.

The V and J genes are TRBV4-1 and TRBJ1-2, with a possible D match to TRBD1 (5 bases). V lost 0 bases to trimming and J lost 4 bases, with 9 bases between them. CDR1 is MGHRA, CDR2 YSYEKL, per germline. The CDR3 sequence is 14 residues long. Here the CDR3 reads CASSQEQATYGYTF. CDR3 DNA: TGCGCCAGCAGCCAAGAACAGGCGACCTATGGCTACACCTTC.

V is TRBV28 and J is TRBJ1-2, with a tentative D call TRBD1 (6 bases). Germline CDR1 reads MDHEN; CDR2 reads SYDVKM. The CDR3 has 14 residues. Trimming cost V 8 bases and J 2 bases, with 15 bases left between them. The chain's CDR3 is CASHSDRPNYGYTF. The CDR3 DNA follows: TGTGCCAGCCACTCGGACAGACCGAACTATGGCTACACCTTC.

This sequence joins TRBV5-1 and TRBJ1-1, with TRBD1 matching over 8 bases. This CDR3 is 13 amino acids long. The J segment lost 4 bases and the V segment lost 4 bases, leaving 3 bases of the junction unmatched. The germline V gene encodes CDR1 SGHRS and CDR2 YFSETQ. CDR3 region: CASSVQGVTEAFF. Here the CDR3 DNA reads TGCGCCAGCAGCGTACAGGGGGTCACTGAAGCTTTCTTT.

The chain links TRBV14 to TRBJ2-7, with D possibly being TRBD2 (7 bases). The CDR3 sequence is 13 residues long. Germline V gene lookup returns CDR1 SGHDN and CDR2 FVKESK. Trimming cost V 3 bases and J 6 bases, with 12 bases left between them. The CDR3 is CASSQRGGLEQYF. The DNA for the CDR3 is TGTGCCAGCAGCCAGAGGGGGGGACTCGAGCAGTACTTC.